The present T cell receptor (beta chain) was sequenced within a study of blood T cell repertoires in COVID-19 (dated by TCRdb to 2020 to 2022). Looking at the study overall: The collaborator samples originated in the United States, Italy and Spain and spanned the acute and convalescent phases of COVID-19. Sample metadata almost always included a de-identified subject ID, COVID-19 status, age in years and sex. A freely available public database, intended as a resource for researchers studying the immune response to SARS-CoV-2, is where the repertoires were released. The samples were drawn from two sources: the first 160 participants of the ongoing ImmuneRACE study, and some 1,300 subjects contributed by 6 global collaborators. Deeply sampled blood TCRbeta repertoires from subjects exposed to, actively infected with, or recovered from COVID-19 were included in the dataset. The material from the prospective study consisted of cDNA or gDNA derived from T cells, B-cell-depleted T cells, or PBMCs. Where available, HLA class I and class II types were obtained from metadata supplied by the sample provider rather than from assay-based typing. Summary of the overall study and its limitations: The amount of clinical and demographic metadata varied by source and participant and was provided uncurated.

Collaborating institutions collected whole blood in K2EDTA tubes following their own protocols. For TCRbeta analysis, collaborators shipped samples as frozen whole blood, isolated PBMCs, or DNA extracted from either of those sample types. TCRbeta CDR3 regions were amplified from genomic DNA using the immunoSEQ Assay, a bias-controlled multiplex PCR. In the source study's methods: Within the assay, amplification of reference gene primers was used to estimate how many nucleated cells each sample contained. To quantify the absolute abundance of each unique TCRbeta CDR3 rearrangement, sequence reads were collapsed and filtered. For each sample, productive Simpson clonality was calculated as the square root of Simpson's diversity index over productive rearrangements. This is the immuneACCESS table as TCRdb keeps it, with only in-frame sequences that have V and J called. A part of the clones is gone; compared with another copy, unresolved V genes explain less than half, and the rest is unexplained. V and J calls and clone size are as listed in that table; D and trimming were resolved from the DNA. The sample table shows about 220,000 clones, and 82% are seen once. 3% to 4.5% of the sample goes to the ten largest clones.

The V end loses 3 bases and the J end loses 6 bases, and a stretch of 8 bases separates them. CDR1 and CDR2 are read off the germline V gene as MNHEY and SVGEGT. CDR3 length: 12 amino acids, cysteine to phenylalanine. This entry keeps only the CDR3 DNA: 36 bases, framed from base 1. A note on this clone: It lacks a known antigen. No quality values exist for individual bases; no much larger clone is one base distant.

This sequence was found in a woman older than 75 with acute or convalescent COVID-19. Sequences were obtained from peripheral blood. The V gene is TRBV6-2 or TRBV6-3 and the J gene is TRBJ1-2; no D segment can be confidently identified. At the DNA level, the sequence is TGTGCCAGCAGTTATTTTCTAGATGGCTACACCTTC. It specifies CASSYFLDGYTF.